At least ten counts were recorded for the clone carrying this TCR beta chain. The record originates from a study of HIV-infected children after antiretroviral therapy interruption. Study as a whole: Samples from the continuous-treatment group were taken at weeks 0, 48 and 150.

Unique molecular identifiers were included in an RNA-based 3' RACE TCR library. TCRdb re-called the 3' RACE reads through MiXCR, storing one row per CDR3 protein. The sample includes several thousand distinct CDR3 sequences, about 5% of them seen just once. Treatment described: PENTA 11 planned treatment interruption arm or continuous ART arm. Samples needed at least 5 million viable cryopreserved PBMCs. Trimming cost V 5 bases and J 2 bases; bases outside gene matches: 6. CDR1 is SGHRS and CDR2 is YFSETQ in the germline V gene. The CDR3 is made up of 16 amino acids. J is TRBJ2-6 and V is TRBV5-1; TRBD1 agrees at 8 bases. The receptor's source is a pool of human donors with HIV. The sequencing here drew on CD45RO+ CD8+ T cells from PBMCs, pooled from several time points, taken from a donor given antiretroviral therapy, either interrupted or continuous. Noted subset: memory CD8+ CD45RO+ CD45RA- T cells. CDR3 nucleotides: TGCGCCAGCAGTTCTACAGGGGGAGCTGGGGCCAACGTCCTGACTTTC. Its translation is CASSSTGGAGANVLTF.